The 2 T cell receptor beta chains presented below share a single source sample, sequenced in a study of blood T cell repertoires in COVID-19. Using immunoSEQ multiplex PCR, the repertoire was profiled, and TCRdb retains in-frame clones only, with some absent. The sample includes over 200,000 clones, 75% to 90% of them seen just once. Specimen: peripheral blood. These receptors were collected from a man under 40 with COVID-19, enrolled during active disease.

This chain links TRBV5-1 with TRBJ1-2, with TRBD1 as a possible D gene (6 bases). The CDR3 has 15 amino acids. Germline V gives CDR1 SGHRS, CDR2 YFSETQ. Trimming cost V 0 bases and J 1 base, with 10 bases left between them. The CDR3 DNA follows: TGCGCCAGCAGCTTGGAATTCAGGGGTAACTATGGCTACACCTTC. This sequence encodes CASSLEFRGNYGYTF.

This clone was seen a single time. This rearrangement joins TRBV18 to TRBJ1-2, with 9 nucleotides matching TRBD1. This CDR3 spans 15 amino acids. Germline trimming cut 3 bases from V and 4 bases from J; bases unmatched to any gene: 6. From germline, CDR1 is KGHSH and CDR2 LQKENI. The CDR3 nucleotides read TGTGCCAGCTCACCCCCGACAGGGGGAACCTATGGCTACACCTTC. It specifies CASSPPTGGTYGYTF.